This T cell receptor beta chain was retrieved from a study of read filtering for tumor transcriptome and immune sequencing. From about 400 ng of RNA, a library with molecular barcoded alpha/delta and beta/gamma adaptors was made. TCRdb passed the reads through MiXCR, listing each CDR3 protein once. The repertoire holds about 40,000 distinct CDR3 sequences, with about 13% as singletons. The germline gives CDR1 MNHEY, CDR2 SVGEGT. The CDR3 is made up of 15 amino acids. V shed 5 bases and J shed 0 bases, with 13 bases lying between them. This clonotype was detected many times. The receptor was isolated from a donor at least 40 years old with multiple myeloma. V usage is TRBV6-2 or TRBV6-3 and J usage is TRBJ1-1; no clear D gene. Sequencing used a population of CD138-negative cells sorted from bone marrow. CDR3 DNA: TGTGCCAGCAGTAAAATCGGACGGCTGAACACTGAAGCTTTCTTT. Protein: CASSKIGRLNTEAFF.